A selection of T cell receptor beta chains follows, all from one sample in a study of blood T cell repertoires in COVID-19. Sequencing was performed with immunoSEQ multiplex PCR; in TCRdb, only in-frame clones are kept and a portion is missing. The sample yields approximately 300,000 clones, about nine tenths seen once. Sequenced sample: peripheral blood. These receptors came from a woman in her twenties or thirties with COVID-19, enrolled during active disease. Each CDR3 is given with its conserved first and last residue. A D gene is named only where the DNA matches it firmly. Size is omitted from some rows. Given values are once, few, many or a class for expanded clones.

d_call	v_call	j_call	clone_size	cdr3_nt	cdr3_aa
TRBD1	TRBV6-5	TRBJ1-2	-	TGTGCCAGCAGTCCCGGGACAGACTATGGCTACACCTTC	CASSPGTDYGYTF
-	TRBV6-5	TRBJ2-7	-	TGTGCCAGCAGTTACTCGGGGGGTTCCTACGAGCAGTACTTC	CASSYSGGSYEQYF
-	TRBV5-1	TRBJ2-7	-	TGCGCCAGCAGCGGAACGCCAGGGGCAAATTACGAGCAGTACTTC	CASSGTPGANYEQYF
-	TRBV24-1	TRBJ2-1	once	TGTGCCACCAGTCCGGACACCTACAATGAGCAGTTCTTC	CATSPDTYNEQFF
-	TRBV14	TRBJ1-1	-	TGTGCCAGCAGCTATTCGCCAGGGAACATAGCTTTCTTT	CASSYSPGNIAFF
-	TRBV5-1	TRBJ2-7	-	TGCGCCAGCAGCTTGGCAGCAGGGGAGACCTACGAGCAGTACTTC	CASSLAAGETYEQYF
TRBD1	TRBV6-5	TRBJ1-3	-	TGTGCCAGCAGTACAGGGGGGCGCGAAAACACCATATATTTT	CASSTGGRENTIYF
TRBD1	TRBV2	TRBJ1-3	few	TGTGCCAGCAGTGCCAGGGGGCGCGGAGGAAACACCATATATTTT	CASSARGRGGNTIYF
TRBD1	TRBV5-1	TRBJ1-4	once	TGCGCCAGCAGCTGGCCGGGACAGGGAGATGAAAAACTGTTTTTT	CASSWPGQGDEKLFF
-	TRBV29-1	TRBJ2-1	-	TGCAGCGCCGAGGGCCGATTCCGAAGGTATGAGCAGTTCTTC	CSAEGRFRRYEQFF
-	TRBV7-9	TRBJ2-7	once	TGTGCCAGCAGCTTCAGCGGAGGCCCCTACGAGCAGTACTTC	CASSFSGGPYEQYF
TRBD1	TRBV28	TRBJ2-3	-	TGTGCCAGCAGTTTACCCAGGGGGCAAAGCACAGATACGCAGTATTTT	CASSLPRGQSTDTQYF
-	TRBV7-9	TRBJ1-2	-	TGTGCCAGCAGCTTCAGGGTTGGCTACACCTTC	CASSFRVGYTF
TRBD2	TRBV5-1	TRBJ2-7	-	TGCGCCAGCAGCTTGACTAGCGGGAGCGAGCAGTACTTC	CASSLTSGSEQYF
TRBD1	TRBV4-3	TRBJ2-5	few	TGCGCCAGCAGCCAAGATTGGGGGACAGGGGGGCAAGAGACCCAGTACTTC	CASSQDWGTGGQETQYF
-	TRBV28	TRBJ1-3	-	TGTGCCAGCAATGACCCCTGGGGGGGCGCAGATGGAAACACCATATATTTT	CASNDPWGGADGNTIYF
TRBD1	TRBV6-1	TRBJ1-3	-	TGTGCCAGCAGTGAGACAGGGGCGGGCGGAAACACCATATATTTT	CASSETGAGGNTIYF
-	TRBV30	TRBJ1-1	once	TGTGCCTGGACCGGGACTGTGAACACTGAAGCTTTCTTT	CAWTGTVNTEAFF
TRBD1	TRBV15	TRBJ1-4	-	TGTGCCACCAGCAGACTCCTAACCGGGACAGGGGGAGAAAAACTGTTTTTT	CATSRLLTGTGGEKLFF
-	TRBV21-1	TRBJ1-4	-	TGTGCCAGCAGCAAGCCGCGAAAACTGTTTTTT	CASSKPRKLFF
TRBD1	TRBV5-4	TRBJ1-1	few	TGTGCCAGCAGCTCCCAACGGACAGGGTTGAACACTGAAGCTTTCTTT	CASSSQRTGLNTEAFF
-	TRBV30	TRBJ2-3	few	TGTGCCTGGAGCCCCCTGGATAGCGGAGATATAGATACGCAGTATTTT	CAWSPLDSGDIDTQYF
-	TRBV7-3	TRBJ1-3	few	TGTGCCAGCAGCTCCTCGGGATATCCGACGGACACCATATATTTT	CASSSSGYPTDTIYF
-	TRBV7-9	TRBJ2-3	once	TGTGCCAGCAGCTTAGAAAGGGGGAGAGGTCCAGATACGCAGTATTTT	CASSLERGRGPDTQYF
-	TRBV5-1	TRBJ2-1	-	TGCGCCAGCAGCTTATTAGCGGTGGGAGGTAATGAGCAGTTCTTC	CASSLLAVGGNEQFF
-	TRBV10-3	TRBJ1-1	-	TGTGCCATCGGGCCCACAGGGAACACTGAAGCTTTCTTT	CAIGPTGNTEAFF
-	TRBV10-3	TRBJ2-4	-	TGTGCCACCCGAACCGGGGCCAAAAACATTCAGTACTTC	CATRTGAKNIQYF
-	TRBV27	TRBJ1-1	once	TGTGCCAGCTCCCGGGCAGGGCGGACTGAAGCTTTCTTT	CASSRAGRTEAFF
TRBD1	TRBV28	TRBJ2-7	-	TGTGCCAGCAGTTTCGGACAGGGGAGCGACGAGCAGTACTTC	CASSFGQGSDEQYF
TRBD2	TRBV7-3	TRBJ2-1	-	TGTGCCAGCAGCTTAAGCGCTAGCGGAACCTACAATGAGCAGTTCTTC	CASSLSASGTYNEQFF
-	TRBV27	TRBJ2-7	-	TGTGCCAGCAGTTTTGATCATCCGGGGGTAGACTACGAGCAGTACTTC	CASSFDHPGVDYEQYF
-	TRBV6-5	TRBJ2-2	-	TGTGCCAGCGGTTTAGGACGGGAGAAGCTGTTTTTT	CASGLGREKLFF
TRBD1	TRBV6-5	TRBJ1-4	-	TGTGCCAGCAGTTCAACAGGGGGCAACGAAAAACTGTTTTTT	CASSSTGGNEKLFF
-	TRBV11-2	TRBJ1-1	few	TGTGCCAGCAGCTTACAATACTACACTGAAGCTTTCTTT	CASSLQYYTEAFF
-	TRBV27	TRBJ2-7	-	TGTGCCAGCAGTTTAAGGCGGGCCAGCTCCTACGAGCAGTACTTC	CASSLRRASSYEQYF